This T cell receptor (beta chain) derives from a study of identifying expanded T cells in peripheral blood (dated by TCRdb to between 2018 and 2021). For context, the study as a whole: Technical replicates were generated by sequencing separate aliquots of the same genomic DNA pool, with four replicates compared pairwise. The paper's findings and limits, for the study overall: The beta-binomial model significantly reduced the number of clones called differentially abundant and the false-positive rate across all healthy-donor time intervals. Variance in clone template counts between two-week samples significantly increased with total template count across all healthy donors. The binomial model flagged 0.95 to 1.5 differentially abundant clones between technical replicates but around 15 over approximately 2 weeks and approximately 18 over roughly 4 weeks. The authors expected biological variance in healthy repertoires might increase further over much longer intervals such as months to years.

The immunoSEQ Assay, which uses bias-controlled multiplex PCR amplification of genomic DNA, was used to profile TCRbeta CDR3 regions. As for the authors' bioinformatics: To quantify the absolute abundance of each unique TCRbeta CDR3 region, the sequences were collapsed and filtered. Two models were used to test differential abundance: a binomial model (Fisher-equivalent) and a beta-binomial model that adds time-dependent variance fitted from healthy donors. Clones with fewer than 5 combined templates were excluded, and clones with Benjamini-Hochberg FDR below 0.01 were called differentially abundant. In the beta-binomial model, variance was expressed as a function of the total template count across the two samples, in the form v = (b*log(k)+a)^2. TCRdb's version of the immuneACCESS table is confined to in-frame rearrangements and falls short of the full clone set. An unresolved V gene accounts for under half of the shortfall where checked; the remainder is of unknown origin. V and J calls and clone size come straight from that table; D and trimming were deduced from the DNA. The sample includes about 58,000 clones, with more than 70% observed a single time. Around 3.5% of the sample is taken by the ten largest.

Notes on this clone: This receptor's antigen is unknown. Base qualities are not provided; no much larger clone lies one nucleotide away.

No immune events, such as infections, were documented for the healthy donors during the collection period. To calibrate time-dependent variance in a beta-binomial model of T-cell clone differential abundance, blood repertoires from healthy donors were used as a training cohort. The training cohort comprised roughly ten healthy donors, 3 female and 7 male. An age range of roughly 25 to 65 years, with an average of roughly 45 years, was recorded for the donors. Whole blood was collected from each healthy donor at three time points spaced 2 to 3 weeks apart and obtained from a commercial supplier. For immunosequencing, genomic DNA was extracted from unsorted whole blood. The germline V gene sets CDR1 to SGHRS and CDR2 to YFSETQ. Trimming takes 0 bases off V and 5 bases off J; junction bases not matched to a gene: 8. The CDR3 numbers 16 residues from cysteine through phenylalanine. Solely the CDR3 DNA is kept, with 48 bases framed from the first base.

The sequenced sample consisted of blood. The receptor was derived from a person aged 18 to 70 in good health. The V and J genes are TRBV5-1 and TRBJ2-1; TRBD2 lines up with 7 middle nucleotides. CDR3 sequence: CASSLGGRAQDNEQFF. The nucleotide sequence is given as TGCGCCAGCAGCTTGGGTGGGAGGGCCCAGGACAATGAGCAGTTCTTC.